This passage covers 6 T cell receptor beta chains from one sample sequenced in a study of tumor-infiltrating lymphocytes in localized non-small cell lung cancer. TCRdb keeps only in-frame clones here, not all; method: immunoSEQ multiplex PCR. Of roughly 24,000 clones detected, roughly 71% appear once; the ten largest clones hold under 15%. The sequenced sample was lung tumor tissue. Every receptor here comes from a human donor with non-small cell lung cancer.

The chain uses TRBV28 and TRBJ2-7, with D possibly matching TRBD1 (5 bases). Per the germline V gene, CDR1 is MDHEN and CDR2 is SYDVKM. V was cut by 6 bases and J by 0 bases, with 12 bases left in between. CDR3 length: 14 amino acids. This CDR3 reads CASSTTGHSYEQYF. CDR3 coding DNA: TGTGCCAGCAGCACCACAGGTCACTCCTACGAGCAGTACTTC.

J is TRBJ2-1 and V is TRBV5-4; 12 positions match TRBD2. Germline values: CDR1 SGHNT, CDR2 YYREEE (reference sequence). After removal of 2 bases from V and 7 bases from J, the junction contained 4 bases not matched to a gene. The CDR3 runs 15 residues. Written as DNA, the CDR3 is TGTGCCAGCAGCTTTGGTCTAGCGGGAGGGAATGAGCAGTTCTTC. It yields the protein CASSFGLAGGNEQFF.

This chain uses TRBV27 with TRBJ1-5, with D perhaps TRBD1 (6 bases). V was shortened by 4 bases and J by 1 base, with 14 bases between the two germline ends. Germline V gives CDR1 MNHEY, CDR2 SMNVEV (reference sequence). The CDR3 spans 16 residues. CDR3 residues: CASSSVSRGSNQPQHF. The CDR3 region has the DNA TGTGCCAGCAGTTCGGTCTCCAGGGGAAGCAATCAGCCCCAGCATTTT.

This clone was counted many times. V usage is TRBV15 and J usage is TRBJ1-3; D call uncertain. Germline V CDR1 and CDR2: LNHNV, YYDKDF (reference sequence). Trimming stripped 1 base from V and 5 bases from J, with 9 bases between. The CDR3 consists of 14 residues. The CDR3 sequence: CATSRGGNRNTIYF. The CDR3 DNA reads TGTGCCACCAGCAGAGGAGGGAACAGAAACACCATATATTTT.

The DNA for the CDR3 is TGTGCCAGCAGCCCATCTGGGGGAAGCTATGGCTACACCTTC. This gives the protein CASSPSGGSYGYTF. V usage is TRBV9 and J usage is TRBJ1-2, with D perhaps matching TRBD1 (5 bases). CDR3 length equals 14 residues. The germline CDR1 and CDR2 sequences are SGDLS and YYNGEE. V was cut by 4 bases and J by 4 bases, with 14 bases left in between.

The V gene is TRBV7-2, the J gene TRBJ2-5; D is perhaps TRBD1 (5 bases). The CDR3 covers 14 residues. V lost 2 bases and J lost 2, with 9 bases in between. Germline loops: CDR1 SGHTA, CDR2 FQGNSA. CDR3 region: CASSLMGQQETQYF. CDR3 nucleotides: TGTGCCAGCAGCTTAATGGGGCAGCAAGAGACCCAGTACTTC.